This T cell receptor beta chain was captured in a study of T-cell reconstitution after alpha-beta-depleted transplantation in children. Study-wide results and limits: Approximately two months post-transplant, alpha-beta T cells reportedly originated from several hundred expanded graft clones. Surviving recipient T cells and intrathymic progenitors accounted for some patients' high TCRbeta diversity at day 60. At the one-year point after transplant, T-cell counts and TCRbeta diversity were found to come mostly from T cells that had been newly produced.

Construction of the TCRbeta library involved unique molecular identifiers. TCRdb itself ran the PCR reads through MiXCR, one entry per CDR3 protein. Of about 980,000 distinct CDR3 sequences detected, about 29% appear once; the ten largest clones hold roughly 30%. V was trimmed by 8 bases and J by 4 bases, leaving 18 bases between them. The CDR3 extends over 15 amino acids. Looked up from germline, CDR1 is SGHTA and CDR2 is FQGTGA. Concerning this clonotype: Its antigen is unidentified.

The rearrangement uses TRBV7-3 and TRBJ1-5; D is undetermined. This TCR derives from a boy in the first two years of life who had a stem cell transplant for SCID, so the T cells may come from the graft donor. Sample: PBMCs, mostly from graft donor cells, taken 360 days after TCRalphabeta/CD19-depleted stem cell transplant. The CDR3 nucleotides read TGTGCCAGCCAACGCGGCTTCCAAGTGAATCAGCCCCAGCATTTT. As protein: CASQRGFQVNQPQHF. The variable domain in full, with the rest retrieved from reference TRBV7-3 and TRBJ1-5, is GAGVSQTPSNKVTEKGKYVELRCDPISGHTALYWYRQSLGQGPEFLIYFQGTGAADDSGLPNDRFFAVRPEGSVSTLKIQRTERGDSAVYLCASQRGFQVNQPQHFGDGTRLSIL.